Presented here are 29 T cell receptor beta chains from one specimen sequenced in a study of cytomegalovirus exposure and HLA in healthy donors. PCR amplification relied on 60 Vbeta primers (plus 13 Jbeta primers). TCRdb's copy holds only in-frame clones and misses some; the assay was immunoSEQ multiplex PCR. This sample has around 120,000 clones, with about 74% found just once. Sequencing was done on a sample of PBMCs. The receptor source for this set is a man aged 30 to 45 in good health and CMV-seronegative.

This sequence joins TRBV12-5 and TRBJ2-5, with 12 bases aligning to TRBD1. Germline V gene lookup returns CDR1 LGHNT and CDR2 FRNRAP. There are 16 residues in the CDR3. Trimming cost V 5 bases and J 2 bases; bases outside gene matches: 6. DNA of the CDR3: TGTGCTAGTGGTCCGGGACAGGGGGCGGTACAAGAGACCCAGTACTTC. Translation gives CASGPGQGAVQETQYF.

The rearrangement uses TRBV28 and TRBJ2-3, with a tentative D call TRBD2 (6 bases). Trimming pared 4 bases from V and 2 bases from J, leaving 16 bases between. The CDR3 loop spans 16 amino acids. Germline CDR1 and CDR2: MDHEN and SYDVKM. CDR3 region: CASSSGVGGYTDTQYF. The CDR3 nucleotides read TGTGCCAGCAGTTCGGGGGTGGGGGGTTACACAGATACGCAGTATTTT.

The rearrangement links TRBV27 to TRBJ2-3, with 11 nucleotides matching TRBD2. The CDR3 is made up of 17 amino acids. J lost 2 bases, V lost 3 bases, and 7 bases had no gene match. Germline V lookup: CDR1 MNHEY, CDR2 SMNVEV (reference sequence). The CDR3 loop reads CASSFNLLAGDTDTQYF. CDR3 nucleotide sequence: TGTGCCAGCAGTTTCAATCTACTAGCGGGGGACACAGATACGCAGTATTTT.

This rearrangement joins TRBV27 to TRBJ2-1; 9 bases line up with TRBD2. V was pared by 5 bases and J by 3 bases, with 23 bases of the junction left unmatched. The CDR3 length is 21 residues. Germline lookup yields CDR1 MNHEY and CDR2 SMNVEV (reference sequence). CDR3 nucleotides: TGTGCCAGCAGTGGCCCTGGGACGTACCCGCTAGCGGGGTCAAACTACAATGAGCAGTTCTTC. Protein sequence: CASSGPGTYPLAGSNYNEQFF.

This clone was counted between two and nine times. This chain links TRBV20-1 with TRBJ1-4; D not resolved. Germline V gives CDR1 DFQATT, CDR2 SNEGSKA (reference sequence). V was clipped by 1 base and J by 8 bases, with 5 bases between them. The CDR3 is 11 amino acids. The CDR3 DNA is TGCAGTGCTAGAGCTCAGGAAAAACTGTTTTTT. It specifies CSARAQEKLFF.

The V and J genes are TRBV9 and TRBJ2-7; the D is unclear. CDR3 size: 13 residues. CDR1 is SGDLS and CDR2 is YYNGEE in the germline V gene. The germline V and J ends were trimmed by 1 base and 6 bases, with 11 bases remaining between them. CDR3 loop: CASSVSLDGEQYF. CDR3 bases: TGTGCCAGCAGCGTAAGCCTAGATGGCGAGCAGTACTTC.

The chain couples TRBV6-1 to TRBJ2-5, with 9 bases lining up with TRBD1. The end of the DNA is better explained by TRBJ2-7, so the J call may be wrong. The CDR3 is 14 residues long. Germline CDR1 and CDR2: MNHNS and SASEGT. For the CDR3, the DNA is TGTGCCGGAAAACAGGGGGCGAAATCCTACGAGCAGTACTTC. This translates into CAGKQGAKSYEQYF.

The chain joins TRBV11-3 to TRBJ2-1; D possibly corresponds to TRBD1 (6 bases). The CDR3 has 15 amino acids. Trimming removed 1 base from V and 1 base from J, with 8 bases in between. The germline gives CDR1 SGHNT, CDR2 YENEEA. CDR3: CASSLGDRSYNEQFF. CDR3 sequence (DNA): TGTGCCAGCAGCTTAGGCGACAGGTCCTACAATGAGCAGTTCTTC.

The rearrangement links TRBV9 to TRBJ1-2; 9 bases agree with TRBD1. In germline, CDR1 is SGDLS, CDR2 YYNGEE. V was clipped by 0 bases and J by 6 bases; unmatched bases: 6. The CDR3 is made up of 15 amino acids. The chain's CDR3 is CASSVALGQGDGYTF. Written as DNA, the CDR3 is TGTGCCAGCAGCGTAGCTTTGGGACAGGGAGATGGCTACACCTTC.

The gene calls are TRBV27 and TRBJ1-1; possible D gene TRBD1, 5 bases. CDR1 and CDR2 (germline): MNHEY, SMNVEV (reference sequence). CDR3 length equals 12 residues. With 6 bases removed from V and 3 bases from J, the gap between germline ends came to 8 bases. The CDR3 loop reads CASRGGDTEAFF. The DNA for the CDR3 is TGTGCCAGCAGGGGGGGGGACACTGAAGCTTTCTTT.

This chain joins TRBV7-8 and TRBJ1-1; 7 nucleotides line up with TRBD1. J was trimmed by 0 bases and V by 3 bases; bases with no gene match: 7. Germline values: CDR1 SGHVS, CDR2 FQNEAQ. The CDR3 runs to 16 residues. The CDR3 DNA sequence: TGTGCCAGCAGCTTTCCCCGGGACAGTTTGAACACTGAAGCTTTCTTT. It codes for CASSFPRDSLNTEAFF.

The chain combines TRBV10-3 with TRBJ2-7, with a possible D match to TRBD1 (5 bases). CDR1 and CDR2 (germline): ENHRY, SYGVKD. The V gene lost 1 base and the J gene lost 3 bases, with 13 bases spanning the gap. This CDR3 comprises 15 residues. CDR3 sequence: CAISELGERVYEQYF. The CDR3 DNA is TGTGCCATCAGTGAGTTAGGGGAAAGAGTCTACGAGCAGTACTTC.

This rearrangement joins TRBV19 to TRBJ2-3, with 10 bases fitting TRBD2. In germline, CDR1 is LNHDA, CDR2 SQIVND (reference sequence). The CDR3 loop spans 15 amino acids. The V gene end was trimmed by 5 bases and the J gene end by 4 bases; junction bases not matched to a gene: 6. CDR3 amino acids: CASSVSGGAPDTQYF. The CDR3 DNA sequence: TGTGCCAGTAGTGTCAGCGGGGGGGCCCCAGATACGCAGTATTTT.

The V call is TRBV28, the J call TRBJ1-1; TRBD1 matches 7 bases. The junction had 4 bases not matched to a gene; V was cut back by 3 bases and J by 0 bases. This CDR3 has 15 residues. Germline values: CDR1 MDHEN, CDR2 SYDVKM. The CDR3 DNA reads as TGTGCCAGCAGTTTGGGACAGAAATTGAACACTGAAGCTTTCTTT. Protein sequence: CASSLGQKLNTEAFF.

V is TRBV5-6 and J is TRBJ2-2, with a tentative D call TRBD1 (5 bases). The CDR3 contains 14 residues. The V gene's germline CDR1 is SGHDT and CDR2 YYEEEE. V dropped 1 base and J dropped 6 bases, with 10 bases sitting between them. CDR3 bases: TGTGCCAGCAGCTTGAACAGGCTCTCCGGGGAGCTGTTTTTT. Its translation is CASSLNRLSGELFF.

With regard to this clone: The same CDR3 can be traced to other DNA sequences in this sample. This chain uses TRBV5-1 with TRBJ2-7; 7 bases are shared with TRBD2. Trimming took 4 bases from V and 1 from J; bases not matched to a gene: 8. This CDR3 has 15 amino acids. The germline gives CDR1 SGHRS, CDR2 YFSETQ. In nucleotides, the CDR3 is TGCGCCAGCAGCGCTAGCGGTCTCCCTTCCTACGAGCAGTACTTC. It yields the protein CASSASGLPSYEQYF.

This sequence joins TRBV7-9 and TRBJ1-2, with TRBD1 matching 9 bases. Germline loops: CDR1 SEHNR, CDR2 FQNEAQ (reference sequence). The CDR3 runs to 16 residues. J lost 0 bases, V lost 5 bases, and 7 bases had no gene match. The CDR3: CASSPGQGLANYGYTF. For the CDR3, the DNA is TGTGCCAGCAGCCCGGGACAGGGTTTGGCTAACTATGGCTACACCTTC.

The V and J genes are TRBV5-1 and TRBJ1-6, with 7 nucleotides matching TRBD1. Germline V gene lookup returns CDR1 SGHRS and CDR2 YFSETQ. J gave up 6 bases and V 4 bases, and 7 bases lay outside the gene matches. This CDR3 is built from 15 residues. The chain's CDR3 is CASSPATGLNSPLHF. For the CDR3, the DNA is TGCGCCAGCAGCCCGGCGACAGGGCTTAATTCACCCCTCCACTTT.

The sample holds one count of this clone. This rearrangement joins TRBV7-9 to TRBJ2-3; D not resolved. The CDR3 is made up of 13 amino acids. CDR1 SEHNR and CDR2 FQNEAQ come from the germline V gene (reference sequence). V shed 4 bases and J shed 0 bases, with 5 bases lying between them. CDR3 residues: CASSSMSTDTQYF. The CDR3 nucleotides are TGTGCCAGCAGCTCCATGAGCACAGATACGCAGTATTTT.

The chain links TRBV7-9 to TRBJ1-5; possible D gene TRBD1, 6 bases. Germline-derived CDR1 and CDR2 are SEHNR and FQNEAQ (reference sequence). This CDR3 spans 16 amino acids. V lost 5 bases and J 4 bases, leaving 18 bases between the germline ends. CDR3 coding DNA: TGTGCCAGCAGCCCTGGGGGGCAGGGAGGGAATCAGCCCCAGCATTTT. This sequence encodes CASSPGGQGGNQPQHF.

The V call is TRBV19, the J call TRBJ2-5; 8 nucleotides match TRBD1. The CDR3 is 13 amino acids. V shed 5 bases, J shed 5 bases, and the junction held 4 bases outside the gene matches. Germline loops: CDR1 LNHDA, CDR2 SQIVND (reference sequence). CDR3 bases: TGTGCCAGTAGTCTCAACAGGGGGGAGACCCAGTACTTC. Translating it yields CASSLNRGETQYF.

This clone has just one count. This sequence joins TRBV5-1 and TRBJ2-5; TRBD2 matches 9 bases. The better agreement between TRBJ2-7 and the DNA end casts doubt on the J call. The CDR3 is 15 amino acids. Germline lookup yields CDR1 SGHRS and CDR2 YFSETQ. For the CDR3, the DNA is TGCGCCAGCAGTCTCTTAGCGGGGGCCTCCTACGAGCAGTACTTC. It codes for CASSLLAGASYEQYF.

The chain has TRBV20-1 and TRBJ1-2, with TRBD1 as a possible D gene (6 bases). The CDR3 runs 11 residues. Germline V gene sequence: CDR1 DFQATT, CDR2 SNEGSKA (reference sequence). V was cut by 2 bases and J by 6 bases, with 7 bases left in between. The CDR3 loop is CSARQGNGYTF. The CDR3 DNA follows: TGCAGTGCTAGACAGGGGAATGGCTACACCTTC.

V and J are TRBV7-2 and TRBJ2-3; TRBD2 matches at 10 bases. Germline V CDR1 and CDR2: SGHTA, FQGNSA. V dropped 1 base and J dropped 7; count of bases not matched to a gene: 8. This CDR3 is 16 amino acids long. DNA of the CDR3: TGTGCCAGCAGCTTAGAAGCGGGGGGGGCCGCACATACGCAGTATTTT. Translation gives CASSLEAGGAAHTQYF.

The chain employs TRBV2 and TRBJ2-1; tentative D call: TRBD1 (6 bases). Trimming took 8 bases from V and 0 from J, leaving 11 bases between them. Germline V gene lookup returns CDR1 SNHLY and CDR2 FYNNEI. The CDR3 extends over 14 amino acids. The CDR3 DNA sequence: TGTGCCAGCTCCGGACAGATCTCCTACAATGAGCAGTTCTTC. Translated: CASSGQISYNEQFF.

The chain uses TRBV7-2 and TRBJ1-5; 10 bases are a match to TRBD1. This CDR3 spans 15 amino acids. The ends lost 5 bases at V and 3 bases at J; junction bases unmatched: 4. Germline V lookup: CDR1 SGHTA, CDR2 FQGNSA. For the CDR3, the DNA is TGTGCCAGCAGCCCGGACAGGGGGAACAATCAGCCCCAGCATTTT. Translated: CASSPDRGNNQPQHF.

This chain links TRBV19 with TRBJ2-5, with D perhaps TRBD2 (5 bases). CDR1 and CDR2 (germline): LNHDA, SQIVND (reference sequence). This CDR3 contains 16 residues. Trimming cost V 3 bases and J 1 base, with 15 bases left between them. Here the CDR3 reads CASSIRASRSQETQYF. As DNA, the CDR3 is TGTGCCAGTAGTATTAGGGCTAGCAGGAGCCAAGAGACCCAGTACTTC.

This clone appeared a few times. The rearrangement uses TRBV2 and TRBJ2-3; 9 positions agree with TRBD2. The CDR3 has 15 amino acids. Trimming cost V 3 bases and J 2 bases; bases outside gene matches: 3. Germline V lookup: CDR1 SNHLY, CDR2 FYNNEI. Written as DNA, the CDR3 is TGTGCCAGCAGTGAGCGGGGGGGTTTCACAGATACGCAGTATTTT. It yields the protein CASSERGGFTDTQYF.

The chain couples TRBV19 to TRBJ2-4; D might be TRBD1 (7 bases). The CDR3 extends over 15 amino acids. The germline V gene has CDR1 LNHDA and CDR2 SQIVND (reference sequence). V gave up 5 bases and J gave up 0 bases, with 11 bases separating them. This chain's CDR3 is CASSSQGGAKNIQYF. CDR3 sequence (DNA): TGTGCCAGTAGTTCGCAGGGGGGAGCCAAAAACATTCAGTACTTC.